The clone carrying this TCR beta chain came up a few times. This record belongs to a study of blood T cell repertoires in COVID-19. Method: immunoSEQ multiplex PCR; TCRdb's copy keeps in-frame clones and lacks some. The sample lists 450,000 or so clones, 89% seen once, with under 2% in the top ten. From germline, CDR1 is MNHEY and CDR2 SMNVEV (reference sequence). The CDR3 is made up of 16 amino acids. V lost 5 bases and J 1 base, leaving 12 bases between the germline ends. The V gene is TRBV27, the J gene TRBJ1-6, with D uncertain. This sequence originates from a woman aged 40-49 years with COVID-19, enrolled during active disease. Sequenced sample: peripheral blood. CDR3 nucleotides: TGTGCCAGCAGTCTAACCCGGGGTTCCTATAATTCACCCCTCCACTTT. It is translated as CASSLTRGSYNSPLHF.